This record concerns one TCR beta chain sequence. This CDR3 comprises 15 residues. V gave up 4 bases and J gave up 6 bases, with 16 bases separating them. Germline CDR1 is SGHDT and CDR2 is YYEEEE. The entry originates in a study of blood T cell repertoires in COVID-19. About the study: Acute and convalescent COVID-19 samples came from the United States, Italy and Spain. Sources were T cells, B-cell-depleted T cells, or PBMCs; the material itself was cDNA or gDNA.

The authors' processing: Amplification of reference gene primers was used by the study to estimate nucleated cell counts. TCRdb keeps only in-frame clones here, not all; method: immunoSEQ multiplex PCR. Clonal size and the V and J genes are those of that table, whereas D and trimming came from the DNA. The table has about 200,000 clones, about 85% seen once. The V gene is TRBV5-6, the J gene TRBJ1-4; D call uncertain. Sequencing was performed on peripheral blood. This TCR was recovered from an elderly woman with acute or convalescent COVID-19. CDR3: CASSASKILDEKLFF. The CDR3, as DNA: TGTGCCAGCAGCGCTAGCAAGATATTGGATGAAAAACTGTTTTTT.